A selection of T cell receptor beta chains follows, all from one sample in a study of breast tumors, draining lymph nodes, adjacent tissues. TCRdb itself ran the multiplex PCR reads through MiXCR, one entry per CDR3 protein. The data hold under 150,000 distinct CDR3 sequences, with 20% to 25% observed a single time. The sample taken for sequencing was axillary lymph node tissue. These receptors were obtained from a female donor with breast cancer. Some clones in this sample may be carry-over from other donors' samples. Each CDR3 is given with its conserved first and last residue. Clone size is shown for a subset of rows, as once, few, many or a class of expanded clone.

size: many; V: TRBV2; J: TRBJ2-1; CDR3: CASTDYRGPYNEQFF
size: many; V: TRBV9; J: TRBJ2-7; CDR3: CASSFGLAAYEQYF
size: many; V: TRBV29-1; J: TRBJ2-3; CDR3: CSVGGGTDTQYF
size: large; V: TRBV7-9; J: TRBJ2-3; CDR3: CASSLALRTSGSTDTQYF
size: .; V: TRBV28; J: TRBJ2-3; CDR3: CASAEGGASADTQYF
size: many; V: TRBV12-3/TRBV12-4; J: TRBJ2-7; CDR3: CASSPRKGVHEQYF
size: many; V: TRBV9; J: TRBJ1-2; CDR3: CASSPGGAYGYTF
size: many; V: TRBV9; J: TRBJ2-1; CDR3: CASSREGAGLHSSYNEQFF
size: few; V: TRBV27; J: TRBJ2-3; CDR3: CASSTRLAGRPDTQYF
size: many; V: TRBV20-1; J: TRBJ2-1; CDR3: CSARGLAGVGGEQFF
size: .; V: TRBV10-3; J: TRBJ2-7; CDR3: CAISGSGTSGSEQYF
size: many; V: TRBV27; J: TRBJ2-7; CDR3: CASSLGGLEQYF
size: many; V: TRBV5-6; J: TRBJ2-7; CDR3: CASSWGNYEQYF
size: .; V: TRBV10-2; J: TRBJ1-4; CDR3: CANSKDRGREKLFF